Listed below are T cell receptor beta chains from one sample, sequenced in a study of cytomegalovirus exposure and HLA in healthy donors. Sequencing was performed with immunoSEQ multiplex PCR; in TCRdb, only in-frame clones are kept and a portion is missing. The sample includes 200,000 to 250,000 clones, 85% to 90% of them seen just once. The sample consisted of PBMCs. The receptors here all came from a human donor in good health. Both conserved end residues are part of each CDR3. The D gene is left open where the match is weak. Only some rows state a clone size, as once, few, many or a class for expanded clones.

TRBJ2-5	TRBV30	few	TRBD1	TGTGCCTGGAGTGTATTAAGGGGGCCAGGCGAGACCCAGTACTTC	CAWSVLRGPGETQYF
TRBJ1-3	TRBV2	-	TRBD1	TGTGCCAGCAGGCCGGGACAGGGGGATCCTGGAAACACCATATATTTT	CASRPGQGDPGNTIYF
TRBJ1-1	TRBV6-1	-	-	TGTGCCAGCAGCCGGGAAATTGAAGCTTTCTTT	CASSREIEAFF
TRBJ2-1	TRBV10-1	-	TRBD2	TGCGCCAGCAGTCCCTGGCGGGGGGGAGATGAGCAGTTCTTC	CASSPWRGGDEQFF
TRBJ1-2	TRBV7-2	-	-	TGTGCCAGCAGTCCCGACATTAACTATGGCTACACCTTC	CASSPDINYGYTF
TRBJ1-5	TRBV7-2	-	-	TGTGCCAGCAGCCCAGCCCGAGGGTTGAGGAAACAGCCCCAGCATTTT	CASSPARGLRKQPQHF
TRBJ1-4	TRBV6-6	-	TRBD1	TGTGCCAGCAGTACGACAGGGAACACGGGTGAAAAACTGTTTTTT	CASSTTGNTGEKLFF
TRBJ1-3	TRBV4-1	-	TRBD1	TGCGCCAGCAGCCGTACACCGGGACAGAGCTCTGGAAACACCATATATTTT	CASSRTPGQSSGNTIYF
TRBJ1-2	TRBV5-1	once	-	TGCGCCAGCAGTTCAGAATACTATGGCTGCACCTTC	CASSSEYYGCTF
TRBJ1-3	TRBV5-4	-	TRBD1	TGTGCCAGCAGCTTGGCCGGGACAGGGGGAAACACCATATATTTT	CASSLAGTGGNTIYF
TRBJ2-2	TRBV5-1	-	-	TGCGCCAGCAGCTTGAAGGGTCGGCGGGAGAACACCGGGGAGCTGTTTTTT	CASSLKGRRENTGELFF
TRBJ2-7	TRBV27	-	-	TGTGCCAGCACCCAGAGAGGGGGAGGGCCCTACGAGCAGTACTTC	CASTQRGGGPYEQYF
TRBJ1-4	TRBV14	-	-	TGTGCCAGCAGCCAAGATAAGAAGGGGATCCATGAAAAACTGTTTTTT	CASSQDKKGIHEKLFF
TRBJ2-1	TRBV5-1	-	-	TGCGCCAGCAGCTGGATGGACAGTAATAACAATGAGCAGTTCTTC	CASSWMDSNNNEQFF
TRBJ2-3	TRBV5-1	few	TRBD1	TGCGCCAGCAGCTCCTTGGACAGGGATGGTGTGGAGTCCACAGATACGCAGTATTTT	CASSSLDRDGVESTDTQYF
TRBJ1-1	TRBV6-5	-	-	TGTGCCAGCAGTTCCCCGGGGGGCCGGGGGGGCACTGAAGCTTTCTTT	CASSSPGGRGGTEAFF